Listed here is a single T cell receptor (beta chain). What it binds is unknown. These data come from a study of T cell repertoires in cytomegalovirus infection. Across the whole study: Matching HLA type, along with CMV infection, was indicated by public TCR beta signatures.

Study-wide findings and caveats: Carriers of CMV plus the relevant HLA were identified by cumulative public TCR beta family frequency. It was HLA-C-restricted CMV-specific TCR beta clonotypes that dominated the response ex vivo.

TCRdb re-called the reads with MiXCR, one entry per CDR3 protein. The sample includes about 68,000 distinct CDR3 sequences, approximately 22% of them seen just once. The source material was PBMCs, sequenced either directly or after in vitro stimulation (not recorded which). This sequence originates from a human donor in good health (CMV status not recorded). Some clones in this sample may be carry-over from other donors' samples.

CDR3 amino acids: CASGLVPGTGDNYGYTF. In DNA form, the CDR3 reads TGTGCTAGTGGTTTGGTACCAGGGACAGGTGATAACTATGGCTACACCTTC. The V call is TRBV12-5, the J call TRBJ1-2; the match to TRBD1 covers 8 bases. J was trimmed by 1 base and V by 0 bases; bases with no gene match: 7. This CDR3 is 17 amino acids long. The germline V gene encodes CDR1 LGHNT and CDR2 FRNRAP.